Each of the 22 T cell receptor beta chains below was sequenced from the same sample in a study of blood T cell repertoires in COVID-19. Method: immunoSEQ multiplex PCR; TCRdb's copy keeps in-frame clones and lacks some. The profile shows about 280,000 clones, roughly 87% of them singletons. Material: peripheral blood. These receptors all come from a woman between 45 and 65 years old who had recovered from COVID-19.

The gene calls are TRBV30 and TRBJ1-6, with 9 bases matching TRBD1. Germline V gene lookup returns CDR1 GTSNPN and CDR2 SVGIG (reference sequence). The trim removed 2 bases at V and 9 bases at J, leaving 8 bases unmatched. CDR3 length equals 15 residues. CDR3 sequence reads: CAWSPWTGDSSPLHF. The CDR3, as DNA: TGTGCCTGGAGTCCATGGACAGGGGACAGTTCACCCCTCCACTTT.

V gene TRBV7-6 combines with J gene TRBJ2-5; TRBD2 agrees at 10 bases. J lost 2 bases, V lost 5 bases, and 8 bases had no gene match. Germline CDR1 is SGHVS and CDR2 is FNYEAQ. This CDR3 is built from 16 residues. The CDR3 sequence: CASSLIVAGGQETQYF. The DNA of the CDR3 is TGTGCCAGCAGCCTGATTGTAGCGGGGGGACAAGAGACCCAGTACTTC.

The rearrangement joins TRBV5-1 to TRBJ2-7; TRBD1 matches at 9 bases. The germline V gene has CDR1 SGHRS and CDR2 YFSETQ. The CDR3 loop spans 14 amino acids. The J segment lost 7 bases and the V segment lost 3 bases, leaving 8 bases of the junction unmatched. The chain's CDR3 is CASSSGTGWAEQYF. DNA for the CDR3: TGCGCCAGCAGCTCCGGGACAGGGTGGGCGGAGCAGTACTTC.

The chain combines TRBV5-6 with TRBJ1-2; the match to TRBD1 covers 10 bases. The CDR3 sequence is 14 residues long. CDR1 SGHDT and CDR2 YYEEEE come from the germline V gene. V lost 3 bases and J lost 2; bases outside the gene matches: 1. The CDR3 reads CASSWDRGNYGYTF. For the CDR3, the DNA is TGTGCCAGCAGCTGGGACAGGGGAAACTATGGCTACACCTTC.

This chain links TRBV18 with TRBJ1-4; D remains unclear. From germline, CDR1 is KGHSH and CDR2 LQKENI. The CDR3 extends over 15 amino acids. V shed 2 bases and J shed 3 bases, with 10 bases lying between them. CDR3 in amino acids: CASSPDRQANEKLFF. For the CDR3, the DNA is TGTGCCAGCTCACCAGATCGGCAGGCTAATGAAAAACTGTTTTTT. The whole variable domain, filled in from reference TRBV18 and TRBJ1-4, reads NAGVMQNPRHLVRRRGQEARLRCSPMKGHSHVYWYRQLPEEGLKFMVYLQKENIIDESGMPKERFSAEFPKEGPSILRIQQVVRGDSAAYFCASSPDRQANEKLFFGSGTQLSVL.

V gene TRBV2 combines with J gene TRBJ2-7; D gene uncertain. CDR1 SNHLY and CDR2 FYNNEI come from the germline V gene. CDR3 length: 16 amino acids. Trimming took 2 bases from V and 3 from J, leaving 17 bases between them. CDR3 amino acids: CASSERSGPGGYEQYF. In DNA form, the CDR3 reads TGTGCCAGCAGTGAACGAAGTGGCCCCGGCGGCTACGAGCAGTACTTC.

This clone has a single count. V usage is TRBV7-3 and J usage is TRBJ1-1, with D unclear. Germline lookup yields CDR1 SGHTA and CDR2 FQGTGA. Trimming took off 0 bases at V and 1 base at J, with 3 bases between the two ends. The CDR3 sequence is 13 residues long. As DNA, the CDR3 is TGTGCCAGCAGCTTAACGGCGAACACTGAAGCTTTCTTT. This gives the protein CASSLTANTEAFF.

The V gene is TRBV19, the J gene TRBJ2-3; maybe TRBD2 (7 bases). The CDR3 loop spans 16 amino acids. Trimming cost V 1 base and J 3 bases, with 14 bases left between them. CDR1 and CDR2 from the germline V gene are LNHDA and SQIVND (reference sequence). The CDR3 region has the DNA TGTGCCAGTAGTATAGGAGACGGGGGGCTAACAGATACGCAGTATTTT. Protein: CASSIGDGGLTDTQYF.

This chain links TRBV19 with TRBJ2-6, with 9 bases matching TRBD1. Germline V gene data show CDR1 as LNHDA and CDR2 as SQIVND (reference sequence). The CDR3 length is 18 residues. J gave up 2 bases and V 5 bases, and 10 bases lay outside the gene matches. The CDR3 DNA sequence: TGTGCCAGTAGTCCCTCCGGGACAGGGCGAACTGGGGCCAACGTCCTGACTTTC. Translation: CASSPSGTGRTGANVLTF.

This clone was found once. The rearrangement joins TRBV9 to TRBJ1-4; weak D call: TRBD1 (5 bases). The V end lost 1 base, the J end lost 8 bases, and 24 bases lay between the germline ends. Germline V lookup: CDR1 SGDLS, CDR2 YYNGEE. This CDR3 is 18 amino acids long. CDR3 bases: TGTGCCAGCAGCGTAAGCGGGGCCGTGCCCGTTCCGGGCGAAAAACTGTTTTTT. Its protein product is CASSVSGAVPVPGEKLFF. Combining the CDR3 with reference TRBV9 and TRBJ1-4 gives the whole variable domain DSGVTQTPKHLITATGQRVTLRCSPRSGDLSVYWYQQSLDQGLQFLIQYYNGEERAKGNILERFSAQQFPDLHSELNLSSLELGDSALYFCASSVSGAVPVPGEKLFFGSGTQLSVL.

This rearrangement joins TRBV6-5 to TRBJ1-1; D is ambiguous. This CDR3 region has 14 residues. The germline gives CDR1 MNHEY, CDR2 SVGAGI. V gave up 3 bases and J gave up 1 base, with 9 bases separating them. This CDR3 reads CASSYSGWNTEAFF. DNA for the CDR3: TGTGCCAGCAGTTATAGCGGGTGGAACACTGAAGCTTTCTTT.

The chain uses TRBV6-1 and TRBJ1-5; TRBD1 matches at 8 bases. CDR3 length: 14 residues. Per the germline V gene, CDR1 is MNHNS and CDR2 is SASEGT. With V trimmed by 3 bases and J by 6 bases, 4 bases remained unmatched. The DNA for the CDR3 is TGTGCCAGCAGTGAGGACAGGGAACTTCAGCCCCAGCATTTT. Amino acids: CASSEDRELQPQHF.

The chain joins TRBV7-2 to TRBJ1-1, with D unclear. Looked up from germline, CDR1 is SGHTA and CDR2 is FQGNSA. Between the trimmed V and J ends, which lost 0 bases and 1 base, there was a span of 6 bases. This CDR3 spans 14 amino acids. CDR3 residues: CASSLARQNTEAFF. In DNA form, the CDR3 reads TGTGCCAGCAGCTTAGCCCGACAGAACACTGAAGCTTTCTTT.

V gene TRBV7-2 combines with J gene TRBJ1-5; D unresolved. The CDR3 is made up of 13 amino acids. Per the germline V gene, CDR1 is SGHTA and CDR2 is FQGNSA. The V end lost 1 base, the J end lost 8 bases, and 9 bases lay between the germline ends. This CDR3 reads CASSLVFGEPQHF. DNA for the CDR3: TGTGCCAGCAGCTTAGTATTCGGGGAGCCCCAGCATTTT. The complete variable domain, with remaining parts taken from reference TRBV7-2 and TRBJ1-5, reads GAGVSQSPSNKVTEKGKDVELRCDPISGHTALYWYRQSLGQGLEFLIYFQGNSAPDKSGLPSDRFSAERTGGSVSTLTIQRTQQEDSAVYLCASSLVFGEPQHFGDGTRLSIL.

This rearrangement joins TRBV6-1 to TRBJ2-1; D unresolved. V was trimmed by 2 bases and J by 0 bases, leaving 11 bases between them. The CDR3 contains 16 residues. Per the germline V gene, CDR1 is MNHNS and CDR2 is SASEGT. The CDR3 protein is CASSELALSSYNEQFF. CDR3 DNA sequence: TGTGCCAGCAGTGAACTCGCCTTGAGCTCCTACAATGAGCAGTTCTTC.

This clone appeared a single time. V and J are TRBV2 and TRBJ2-4; TRBD2 agrees at 7 bases. Per germline, CDR1 SNHLY and CDR2 FYNNEI. V was clipped by 8 bases and J by 0 bases; unmatched bases: 7. This CDR3 comprises 15 residues. The chain's CDR3 is CASGTTHLAKNIQYF. In DNA form, the CDR3 reads TGTGCCAGCGGGACTACGCACTTAGCCAAAAACATTCAGTACTTC.

This rearrangement joins TRBV7-9 to TRBJ2-7; a possible D gene is TRBD1 (5 bases). This CDR3 region has 12 residues. V dropped 2 bases and J dropped 5 bases, with 7 bases sitting between them. Germline CDR1 is SEHNR and CDR2 is FQNEAQ (reference sequence). CDR3 coding DNA: TGTGCCAGCAGCTTAACGACAGACGAGCAGTACTTC. Amino acid sequence: CASSLTTDEQYF.

The rearrangement joins TRBV5-5 to TRBJ1-2; 10 bases match TRBD1. CDR3 size: 16 residues. With 4 bases clipped from V and 0 bases from J, the junction kept 6 bases outside the gene matches. Germline CDR1 and CDR2: SGHKS and YYEKEE (reference sequence). In DNA form, the CDR3 reads TGTGCCAGCAGCCCTCTGGGACAGGGGACTAACTATGGCTACACCTTC. This gives the protein CASSPLGQGTNYGYTF.

The chain is built from TRBV5-1 and TRBJ2-1, with D tentatively TRBD2 (6 bases). The germline V gene has CDR1 SGHRS and CDR2 YFSETQ. CDR3 length: 16 amino acids. The V end was cut by 0 bases, the J end by 4 bases, with 14 bases between. The chain's CDR3 is CASSLVAGNWYNEQFF. The DNA for the CDR3 is TGCGCCAGCAGCTTGGTGGCGGGGAATTGGTACAATGAGCAGTTCTTC. Combining the CDR3 with reference TRBV5-1 and TRBJ2-1 gives the whole variable domain KAGVTQTPRYLIKTRGQQVTLSCSPISGHRSVSWYQQTPGQGLQFLFEYFSETQRNKGNFPGRFSGRQFSNSRSEMNVSTLELGDSALYLCASSLVAGNWYNEQFFGPGTRLTVL.

This chain connects TRBV6-5 to TRBJ1-4; TRBD1 aligns across 7 bases. This CDR3 is 15 amino acids long. Germline CDR1 is MNHEY and CDR2 is SVGAGI. After removal of 6 bases from V and 8 bases from J, the junction contained 12 bases not matched to a gene. CDR3 sequence: CASRKTGVKEEKLFF. Written as DNA, the CDR3 is TGTGCCAGCAGAAAAACAGGGGTGAAGGAAGAAAAACTGTTTTTT.

This rearrangement joins TRBV2 to TRBJ1-1; weak D call: TRBD1 (5 bases). Per the germline V gene, CDR1 is SNHLY and CDR2 is FYNNEI. V gave up 2 bases and J gave up 3 bases, with 13 bases separating them. The CDR3 has 15 amino acids. The CDR3 sequence is CASSEHRDSYTEAFF. Written as DNA, the CDR3 is TGTGCCAGCAGTGAACACCGGGACTCATACACTGAAGCTTTCTTT.

As for this clone: One junction end disagrees with the germline gene, perhaps due to a read error. The V call is TRBV11-3, the J call TRBJ2-1; 8 nucleotides agree with TRBD2. The CDR3 totals 14 residues. Germline values: CDR1 SGHNT, CDR2 YENEEA. The CDR3 DNA is TGTGCCAGCAGCTTAGATAGGGAAGCGGGAGTTAAAGTCTTC. Translating it yields CASSLDREAGVKVF.